This TCR beta chain was identified in a study of T cell changes during pregnancy in multiple sclerosis. Produced via immunoSEQ multiplex PCR; TCRdb's table is partial and in-frame only. Of tens of thousands of clones listed, about nine tenths are singletons. Germline V CDR1 and CDR2: SNHLY, FYNNEI. This CDR3 spans 12 amino acids. V was shortened by 7 bases and J by 4 bases, with 10 bases between the two germline ends. Sequences were derived from peripheral blood, sampled before pregnancy. V usage is TRBV2 and J usage is TRBJ1-1; D possibly corresponds to TRBD1 (6 bases). The source of this sequence is a female donor with multiple sclerosis, enrolled in a pregnancy study. The CDR3 DNA reads as TGTGCCAGCAACCAGGGGTTCACTGAAGCTTTCTTT. It yields the protein CASNQGFTEAFF.